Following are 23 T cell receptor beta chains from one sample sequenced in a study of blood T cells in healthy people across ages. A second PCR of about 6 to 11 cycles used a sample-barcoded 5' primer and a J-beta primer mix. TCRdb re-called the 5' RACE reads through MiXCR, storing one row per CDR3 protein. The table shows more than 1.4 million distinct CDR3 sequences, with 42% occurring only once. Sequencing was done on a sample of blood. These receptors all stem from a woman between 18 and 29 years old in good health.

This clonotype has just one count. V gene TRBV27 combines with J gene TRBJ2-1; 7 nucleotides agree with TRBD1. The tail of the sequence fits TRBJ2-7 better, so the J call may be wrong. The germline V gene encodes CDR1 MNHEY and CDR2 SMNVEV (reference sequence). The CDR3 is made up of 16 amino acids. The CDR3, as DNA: TGTGCCAGCAGTTTATGGGGACAGACCACCTACAATGAGCAGTACTTC. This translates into CASSLWGQTTYNEQYF.

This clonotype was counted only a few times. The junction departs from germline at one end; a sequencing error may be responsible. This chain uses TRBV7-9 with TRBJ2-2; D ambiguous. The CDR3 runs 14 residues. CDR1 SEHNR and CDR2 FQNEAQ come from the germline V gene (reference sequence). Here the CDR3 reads CASSLVANTGELFF. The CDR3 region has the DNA TGTGCTAGCAGCTTAGTCGCTAACACCGGGGAGCTGTTTTTT.

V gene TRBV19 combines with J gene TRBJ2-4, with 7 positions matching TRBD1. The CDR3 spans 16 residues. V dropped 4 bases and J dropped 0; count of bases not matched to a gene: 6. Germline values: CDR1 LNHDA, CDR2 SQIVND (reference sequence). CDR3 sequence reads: CASSTTGALAKNIQYF. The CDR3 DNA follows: TGTGCCAGTAGTACAACAGGGGCCCTAGCCAAAAACATTCAGTACTTC.

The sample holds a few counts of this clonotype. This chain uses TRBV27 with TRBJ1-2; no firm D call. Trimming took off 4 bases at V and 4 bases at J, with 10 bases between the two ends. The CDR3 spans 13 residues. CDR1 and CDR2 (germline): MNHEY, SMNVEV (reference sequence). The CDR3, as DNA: TGTGCCAGCAGTTCCTATGACCTCTATGGCTACACCTTC. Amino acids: CASSSYDLYGYTF.

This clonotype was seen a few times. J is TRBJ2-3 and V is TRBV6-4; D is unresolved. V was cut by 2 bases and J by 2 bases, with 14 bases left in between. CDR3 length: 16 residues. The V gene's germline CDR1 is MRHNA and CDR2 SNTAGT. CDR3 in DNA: TGTGCCAGCAGTGACCCCGATCTACAGCTCACAGATACGCAGTATTTT. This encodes CASSDPDLQLTDTQYF.

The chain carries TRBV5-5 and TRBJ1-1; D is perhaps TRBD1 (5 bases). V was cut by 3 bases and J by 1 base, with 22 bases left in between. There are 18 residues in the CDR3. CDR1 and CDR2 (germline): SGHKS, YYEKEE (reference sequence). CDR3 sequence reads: CASSWDRPRAVRNTEAFF. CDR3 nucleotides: TGTGCCAGCAGCTGGGACCGGCCCCGGGCAGTGAGGAACACTGAAGCTTTCTTT.

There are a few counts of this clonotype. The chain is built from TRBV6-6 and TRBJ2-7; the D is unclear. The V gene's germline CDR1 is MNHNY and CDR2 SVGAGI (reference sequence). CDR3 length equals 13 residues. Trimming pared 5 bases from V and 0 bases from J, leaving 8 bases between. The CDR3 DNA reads TGTGCCAGCAGTGATGTCGGCTCCTACGAGCAGTACTTC. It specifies CASSDVGSYEQYF.

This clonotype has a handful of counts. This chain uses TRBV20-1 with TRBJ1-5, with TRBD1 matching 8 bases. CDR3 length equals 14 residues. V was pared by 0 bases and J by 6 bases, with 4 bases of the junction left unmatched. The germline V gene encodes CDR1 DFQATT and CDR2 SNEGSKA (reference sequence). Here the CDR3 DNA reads TGCAGTGCTAGAGAGGACAGGGTGAGTCAGCCCCAGCATTTT. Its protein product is CSAREDRVSQPQHF.

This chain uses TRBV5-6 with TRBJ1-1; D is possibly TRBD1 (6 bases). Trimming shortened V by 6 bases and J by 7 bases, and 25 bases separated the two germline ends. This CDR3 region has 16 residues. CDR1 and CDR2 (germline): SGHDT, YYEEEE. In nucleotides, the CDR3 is TGTGCCAGCACCAAAATGGGGGGGCAGACTCTAGGTGAAGCTTTCTTT. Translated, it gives CASTKMGGQTLGEAFF. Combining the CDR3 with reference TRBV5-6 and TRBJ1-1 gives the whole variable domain DAGVTQSPTHLIKTRGQQVTLRCSPKSGHDTVSWYQQALGQGPQFIFQYYEEEERQRGNFPDRFSGHQFPNYSSELNVNALLLGDSALYLCASTKMGGQTLGEAFFGQGTRLTVV.

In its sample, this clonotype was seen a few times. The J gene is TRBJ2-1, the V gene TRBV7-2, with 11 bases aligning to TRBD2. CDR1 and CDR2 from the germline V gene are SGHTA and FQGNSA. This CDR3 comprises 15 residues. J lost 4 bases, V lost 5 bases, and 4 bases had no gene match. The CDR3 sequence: CASSHTSGSYNEQFF. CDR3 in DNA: TGTGCCAGCAGCCATACTAGCGGGAGTTACAATGAGCAGTTCTTC. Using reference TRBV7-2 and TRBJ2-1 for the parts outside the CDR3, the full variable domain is GAGVSQSPSNKVTEKGKDVELRCDPISGHTALYWYRQSLGQGLEFLIYFQGNSAPDKSGLPSDRFSAERTGGSVSTLTIQRTQQEDSAVYLCASSHTSGSYNEQFFGPGTRLTVL.

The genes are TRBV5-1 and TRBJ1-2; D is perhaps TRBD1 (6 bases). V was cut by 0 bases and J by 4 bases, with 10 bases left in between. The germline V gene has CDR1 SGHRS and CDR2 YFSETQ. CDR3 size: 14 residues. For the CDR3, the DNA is TGCGCCAGCAGCTTGGCGAGGGGGGCCTATGGCTACACCTTC. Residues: CASSLARGAYGYTF.

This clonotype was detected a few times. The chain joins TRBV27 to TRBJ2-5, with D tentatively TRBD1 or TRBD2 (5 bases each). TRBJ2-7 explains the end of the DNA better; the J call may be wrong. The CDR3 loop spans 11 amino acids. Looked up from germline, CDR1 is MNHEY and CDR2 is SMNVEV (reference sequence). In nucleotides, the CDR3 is TGTGCCAGCGGACGGGACCGCGAGCAGTACTTC. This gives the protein CASGRDREQYF.

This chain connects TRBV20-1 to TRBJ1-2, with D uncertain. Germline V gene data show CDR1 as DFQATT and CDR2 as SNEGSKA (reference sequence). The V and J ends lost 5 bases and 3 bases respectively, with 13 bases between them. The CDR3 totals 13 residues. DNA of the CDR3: TGCAGTGCTGAGGAGGACGACGACTATGGCTACACCTTC. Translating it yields CSAEEDDDYGYTF.

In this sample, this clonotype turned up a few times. CDR3 sequence (DNA): TGTGCCAGCAGCCAAGGAAAACTCGGCGGAGGCTCCTACGAGCAGTACTTC. Residues: CASSQGKLGGGSYEQYF. The J gene is TRBJ2-7, the V gene TRBV3-1; maybe TRBD2 (5 bases). The CDR3 spans 17 residues. Germline loops: CDR1 LGHDT, CDR2 YNNKEL (reference sequence). V shed 1 base and J shed 0 bases, with 16 bases lying between them.

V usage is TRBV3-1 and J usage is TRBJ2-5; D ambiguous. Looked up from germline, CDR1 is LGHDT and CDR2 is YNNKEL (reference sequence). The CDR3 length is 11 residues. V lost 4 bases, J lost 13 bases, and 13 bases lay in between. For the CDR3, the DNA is TGTGCCAGCAGCCTGGACGGGCCAGGGTACTTC. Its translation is CASSLDGPGYF.

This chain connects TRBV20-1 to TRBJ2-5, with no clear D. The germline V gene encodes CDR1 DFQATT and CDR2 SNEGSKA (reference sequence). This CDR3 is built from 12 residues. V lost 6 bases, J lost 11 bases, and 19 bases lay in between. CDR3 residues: CSALVWSNEQYF. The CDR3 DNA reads TGCAGTGCCCTAGTTTGGTCCAATGAGCAGTACTTC.

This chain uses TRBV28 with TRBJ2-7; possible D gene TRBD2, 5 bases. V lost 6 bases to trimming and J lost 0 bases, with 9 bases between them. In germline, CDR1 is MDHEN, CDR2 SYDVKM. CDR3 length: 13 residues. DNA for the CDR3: TGTGCCAGCAGCGCCGGGGTCTCCTACGAGCAGTACTTC. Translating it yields CASSAGVSYEQYF.

The DNA of the CDR3 is TGTGCCAGCAGTTACGGGGGGGAGGCTAATGAAAAACTGTTTTTT. Its protein is CASSYGGEANEKLFF. J is TRBJ1-4 and V is TRBV6-6; tentative D call: TRBD1 (5 bases). V shed 2 bases and J shed 3 bases, with 10 bases lying between them. The germline gives CDR1 MNHNY, CDR2 SVGAGI (reference sequence). This CDR3 region has 15 residues.

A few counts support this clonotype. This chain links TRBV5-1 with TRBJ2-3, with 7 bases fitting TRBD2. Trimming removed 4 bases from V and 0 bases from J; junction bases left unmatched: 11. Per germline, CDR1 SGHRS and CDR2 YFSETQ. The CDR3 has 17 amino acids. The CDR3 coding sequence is TGCGCCAGCAGCGGGGAGGGGCGGATAACTAGCACAGATACGCAGTATTTT. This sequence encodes CASSGEGRITSTDTQYF.

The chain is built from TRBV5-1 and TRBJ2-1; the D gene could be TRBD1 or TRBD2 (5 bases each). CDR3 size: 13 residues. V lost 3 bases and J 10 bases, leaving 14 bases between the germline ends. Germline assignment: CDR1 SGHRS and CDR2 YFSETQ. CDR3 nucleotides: TGCGCCAGCAGCTGGGACGCAGCGGTAGAGCAGTTCTTC. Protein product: CASSWDAAVEQFF.

CDR3 DNA: TGTGCCAGCAGCGTAGACAGGGGGGAAGGGACGATGGAGACCCAGTACTTC. Translating it yields CASSVDRGEGTMETQYF. The gene calls are TRBV9 and TRBJ2-5; 8 bases are shared with TRBD1. CDR1 is SGDLS and CDR2 is YYNGEE in the germline V gene. J lost 5 bases, V lost 0 bases, and 12 bases had no gene match. CDR3 length: 17 amino acids.

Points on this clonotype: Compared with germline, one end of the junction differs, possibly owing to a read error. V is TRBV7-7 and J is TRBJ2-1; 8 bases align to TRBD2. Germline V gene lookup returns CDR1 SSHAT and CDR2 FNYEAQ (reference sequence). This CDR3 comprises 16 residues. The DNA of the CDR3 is TGTGCTAGCAGCCGTATCCTAGCGGGTGGCCACAATGAGCAGTTCTTC. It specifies CASSRILAGGHNEQFF. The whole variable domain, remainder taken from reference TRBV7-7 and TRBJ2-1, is GAGVSQSPRYKVTKRGQDVTLRCDPISSHATLYWYQQALGQGPEFLTYFNYEAQPDKSGLPSDRFSAERPEGSISTLTIQRTEQRDSAMYRCASSRILAGGHNEQFFGPGTRLTVL.

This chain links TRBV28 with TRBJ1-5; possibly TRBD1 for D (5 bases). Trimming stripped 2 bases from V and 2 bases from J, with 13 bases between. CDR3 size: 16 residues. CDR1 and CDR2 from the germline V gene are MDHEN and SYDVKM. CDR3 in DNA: TGTGCCAGCAGTTTAGAAGGGGTCCAAGGCAATCAGCCCCAGCATTTT. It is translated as CASSLEGVQGNQPQHF.